This T cell receptor (beta chain) emerged from a study of blood T cells in healthy people across ages. For the second PCR, which ran for about 7 to 11 cycles, a sample-barcoded 5' primer and a J-beta primer mix were used. TCRdb processed the 5' RACE reads anew with MiXCR; each CDR3 protein has one entry. The table shows more than 1,400,000 distinct CDR3 sequences, with 42% occurring only once. Extraction of total RNA produced a minimum of 5 micrograms from each sample. This CDR3 is built from 15 residues. Unmatched junction bases numbered 11, after V lost 8 bases and J lost 4 bases. CDR1 is SEHNR and CDR2 is FQNEAQ in the germline V gene (reference sequence).

This chain uses TRBV7-9 with TRBJ2-3, with TRBD2 matching over 8 bases. This clonotype was sampled from a woman younger than 30 in good health. Source material: blood. Written as DNA, the CDR3 is TGTGCCAGCGGTCGGGTAGCGGGGATCCCAGATACGCAGTATTTT. Its translation is CASGRVAGIPDTQYF.